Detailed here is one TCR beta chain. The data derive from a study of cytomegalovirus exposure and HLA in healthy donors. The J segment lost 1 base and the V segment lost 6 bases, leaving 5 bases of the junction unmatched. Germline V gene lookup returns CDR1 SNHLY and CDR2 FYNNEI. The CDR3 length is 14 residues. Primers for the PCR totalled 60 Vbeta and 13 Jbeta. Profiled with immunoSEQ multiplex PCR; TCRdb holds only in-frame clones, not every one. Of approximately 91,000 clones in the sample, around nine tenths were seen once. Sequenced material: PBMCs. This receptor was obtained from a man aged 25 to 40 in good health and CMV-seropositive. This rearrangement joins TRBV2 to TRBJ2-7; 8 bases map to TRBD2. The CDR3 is CASRVAGWSYEQYF. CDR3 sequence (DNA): TGTGCCAGCAGGGTAGCGGGATGGTCCTACGAGCAGTACTTC.